These T cell receptor beta chains were read from a single sample in a study of T cells in localized non-small cell lung cancer. Here immunoSEQ multiplex PCR was the method, and the copy in TCRdb shows in-frame clones only, minus some. Among 20,000 to 30,000 clones listed, 75% to 90% were seen once. The specimen was peripheral blood, collected before any cancer treatment. The origin of the receptors is a female donor older than 55 with stage II squamous cell lung carcinoma. The CDR3 runs from the conserved cysteine through the conserved F or W. The D gene is left open where the match is weak. Clone size appears in some rows only: once, few, many, or a class for an expanded clone.

d_call j_call v_call clone_size cdr3_aa
NA TRBJ1-3 TRBV7-3 NA CASSLTPTGPGNTIYF
TRBD1 TRBJ1-2 TRBV19 NA CASRTGLDYGYTF
NA TRBJ1-3 TRBV9 NA CASSEMQGSGNTIYF
TRBD1 TRBJ2-3 TRBV7-9 once CASSRTGGPDTQYF
NA TRBJ1-4 TRBV2 NA CASSQLSGSGEKLFF
TRBD1 TRBJ1-5 TRBV7-9 NA CASSSWTGGSNQPQHF
NA TRBJ1-4 TRBV10-3 NA CAISVDRLATNEKLFF
NA TRBJ1-3 TRBV27 NA CASSSHGLGENTIYF
NA TRBJ1-2 TRBV19 NA CASSIDPTENYGYTF
NA TRBJ1-2 TRBV19 once CASSPDAGGYTF
NA TRBJ2-5 TRBV9 NA CASSVGGGAETQYF
TRBD1 TRBJ2-7 TRBV18 NA CASSPSPDRGGEQYF
NA TRBJ1-6 TRBV11-2 NA CASSLDLNSPLHF
NA TRBJ2-3 TRBV7-2 NA CASSSSLGVSTDTQYF
NA TRBJ1-4 TRBV6-5 NA CASRQGRVEKLFF
TRBD1 TRBJ2-1 TRBV5-1 few CASSRDRGDEQFF
NA TRBJ2-7 TRBV6-1 NA CASSEAAQPPYEQYF
NA TRBJ2-7 TRBV27 NA CASSLSLRRTDRFYEQYF
TRBD1 TRBJ1-5 TRBV19 NA CASTRQGVDQPQHF
NA TRBJ2-7 TRBV2 NA CASSVKMDRGGRFPDEQYF
NA TRBJ1-4 TRBV5-6 once CASSWGRRGNEKLFF
TRBD1 TRBJ1-2 TRBV6-5 NA CASSSAWDSSTGGYTF
NA TRBJ1-5 TRBV19 NA CASNGGIEQPQHF
NA TRBJ2-1 TRBV9 NA CASSLNWDEQFF
NA TRBJ1-5 TRBV15 once CATSRGVVDQPQHF
NA TRBJ2-2 TRBV2 NA CASTQQGSDTGELFF
TRBD1 TRBJ1-2 TRBV7-6 NA CASSLEGQGYGYTF
NA TRBJ1-4 TRBV23-1 NA CASREGGGEKLFF
NA TRBJ2-3 TRBV27 once CASSLRLSGFRTDTQYF
NA TRBJ2-2 TRBV7-2 NA CASRKAGTANTGELFF
NA TRBJ2-4 TRBV11-2 NA CASSFTGLAKNIQYF
NA TRBJ1-1 TRBV19 NA CASSAYSSATEAFF
TRBD2 TRBJ2-5 TRBV30 NA CAFAPGLGGDAQYF
NA TRBJ2-2 TRBV2 NA CASNGVGATGELFF
NA TRBJ2-7 TRBV30 NA CAWSNLASHEQYF
NA TRBJ1-6 TRBV6-5 NA CASSDRGGYSPLHF
NA TRBJ2-3 TRBV7-9 few CASSSRTASSTDTQYF
NA TRBJ2-3 TRBV5-4 NA CASSQRLGGAGTDTQYF